Each of the 10 T cell receptor beta chains below was sequenced from the same sample in a study of T cell responses to AZD1222 COVID-19 vaccine. The protocol was immunoSEQ multiplex PCR, while the TCRdb copy is restricted to in-frame clones and leaves out a portion. The table shows tens of thousands of clones, with about 94% occurring only once. The sample was peripheral blood, taken 28 days after the second AZD1222 dose. Receptors were obtained from an adult who received the AZD1222 COVID-19 vaccine.

The chain combines TRBV12-3 or TRBV12-4 with TRBJ1-1, with D unclear. V lost 3 bases, J lost 2 bases, and 7 bases lay in between. There are 13 residues in the CDR3. For the CDR3, the DNA is TGTGCCAGCAGTTTCCAGAGAAACACTGAAGCTTTCTTT. Protein product: CASSFQRNTEAFF.

The chain has TRBV12-3 or TRBV12-4 and TRBJ2-5; D not certain. Trimming stripped 5 bases from V and 7 bases from J, with 14 bases between. This CDR3 contains 13 residues. The CDR3 DNA sequence: TGTGCCAGCAGTCCAGGACCCTTAGGGACCCAGTACTTC. The encoded protein is CASSPGPLGTQYF.

The chain carries TRBV7-3 and TRBJ2-2; D not resolved. The CDR3 extends over 14 amino acids. With 4 bases removed from V and 3 bases from J, the gap between germline ends came to 9 bases. Germline V lookup: CDR1 SGHTA, CDR2 FQGTGA. The CDR3: CASSSSVYTGELFF. CDR3 bases: TGTGCCAGCAGCTCGTCGGTATACACCGGGGAGCTGTTTTTT.

V is TRBV6-4 and J is TRBJ2-1; possible D gene TRBD2, 6 bases. V lost 3 bases, J lost 5 bases, and 14 bases lay in between. From germline, CDR1 is MRHNA and CDR2 SNTAGT. The length of the CDR3 is 15 residues. In nucleotides, the CDR3 is TGTGCCAGCAGTGAAAGTCCCGGGGGTCACAATGAGCAGTTCTTC. This gives the protein CASSESPGGHNEQFF.

This clone came up once. The chain is built from TRBV19 and TRBJ1-5; no reliable D call. CDR1 and CDR2 (germline): LNHDA, SQIVND (reference sequence). Between the trimmed V and J ends, which lost 1 base and 9 bases, there was a span of 19 bases. CDR3 length equals 16 residues. The chain's CDR3 is CASSIGLSLPTGPQHF. DNA of the CDR3: TGTGCCAGTAGTATAGGTCTGTCCCTCCCAACGGGGCCCCAGCATTTT.

This clone is a singleton in its sample. The V call is TRBV4-1, the J call TRBJ2-7, with 9 bases identical to TRBD1. V was pared by 1 base and J by 2 bases, with 3 bases of the junction left unmatched. This CDR3 has 15 amino acids. The germline gives CDR1 MGHRA, CDR2 YSYEKL. Here the CDR3 reads CASSQATGGPYEQYF. The CDR3 nucleotides are TGCGCCAGCAGCCAAGCGACAGGGGGACCCTACGAGCAGTACTTC.

The chain is built from TRBV5-1 and TRBJ2-2; D is unclear. The CDR3 sequence is 14 residues long. V lost 0 bases to trimming and J lost 9 bases, with 12 bases between them. Germline values: CDR1 SGHRS, CDR2 YFSETQ. The CDR3 protein is CASSLALSFRELFF. CDR3 sequence (DNA): TGCGCCAGCAGCTTGGCTCTCAGTTTCAGGGAGCTGTTTTTT.

This chain's CDR3 is CASSEPGIRNSYTF. DNA for the CDR3: TGTGCCAGCAGCGAACCGGGAATTCGCAATAGCTACACCTTC. The J gene is TRBJ1-2, the V gene TRBV6-2 or TRBV6-3; no clear D. The germline V gene encodes CDR1 MNHEY and CDR2 SVGEGT. This CDR3 is built from 14 residues. V lost 6 bases, J lost 9 bases, and 20 bases lay in between.

This clone occurred once. The chain combines TRBV30 with TRBJ1-2; D possibly corresponds to TRBD1 (6 bases). With 7 bases removed from V and 4 bases from J, the gap between germline ends came to 19 bases. The germline V gene has CDR1 GTSNPN and CDR2 SVGIG (reference sequence). The CDR3 consists of 14 residues. CDR3 sequence (DNA): TGTGCCTCTTCTAGGGGGGACCCCAGCTATGGCTACACCTTC. Translating gives CASSRGDPSYGYTF.

The chain is built from TRBV5-1 and TRBJ1-2, with D uncertain. Germline CDR1 reads SGHRS; CDR2 reads YFSETQ. The CDR3 spans 13 residues. V dropped 4 bases and J dropped 0 bases, with 7 bases sitting between them. The CDR3 DNA follows: TGCGCCAGCAGCCTCGGAGCTAACTATGGCTACACCTTC. As protein: CASSLGANYGYTF. Filled out from reference TRBV5-1 and TRBJ1-2, the complete variable domain reads KAGVTQTPRYLIKTRGQQVTLSCSPISGHRSVSWYQQTPGQGLQFLFEYFSETQRNKGNFPGRFSGRQFSNSRSEMNVSTLELGDSALYLCASSLGANYGYTFGSGTRLTVV.